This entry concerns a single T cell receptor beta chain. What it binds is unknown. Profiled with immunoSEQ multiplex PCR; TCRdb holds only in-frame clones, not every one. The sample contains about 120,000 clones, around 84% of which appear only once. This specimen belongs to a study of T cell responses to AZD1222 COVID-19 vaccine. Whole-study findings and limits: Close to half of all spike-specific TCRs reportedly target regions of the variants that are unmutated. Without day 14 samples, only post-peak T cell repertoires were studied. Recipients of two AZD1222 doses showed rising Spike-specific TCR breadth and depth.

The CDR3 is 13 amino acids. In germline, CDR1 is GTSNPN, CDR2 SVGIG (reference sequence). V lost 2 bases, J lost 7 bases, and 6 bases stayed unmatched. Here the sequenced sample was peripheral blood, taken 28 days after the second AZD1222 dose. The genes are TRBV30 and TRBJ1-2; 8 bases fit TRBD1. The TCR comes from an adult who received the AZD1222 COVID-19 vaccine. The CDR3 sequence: CAWSQQGAFGYTF. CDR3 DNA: TGTGCCTGGAGTCAGCAGGGGGCGTTTGGCTACACCTTC.